Below, 29 T cell receptor beta chains from the same sample are listed, as sequenced in a study of vaccination and CD4 T cells after COVID-19. Treatment indicated: approximately 9-day PBMC culture with coronavirus spike peptide pools or control peptides (ViraFEST assay). These receptors have no known antigen. With the Oncomine TCR Beta short-read assay, DNA from cultured CD4+ T cells was sequenced. TCRdb reprocessed the PCR reads via MiXCR and lists one record per CDR3 protein. The sample lists about 19,000 distinct CDR3 sequences; 40% to 60% were seen once. The sequenced sample was CD4+ T cells from blood, cultured in vitro, obtained before SARS-CoV-2 vaccination. These receptors came from a human donor who had recovered from COVID-19.

This chain links TRBV28 with TRBJ2-6, with D possibly TRBD1 on 7 matching bases. The germline CDR1 and CDR2 sequences are MDHEN and SYDVKM. The CDR3 is made up of 19 amino acids. V was shortened by 5 bases and J by 0 bases, with 20 bases between the two germline ends. CDR3 sequence reads: CASSHYRGLTDSGANVLTF. DNA of the CDR3: TGTGCCAGCAGTCACTACAGGGGACTGACTGACTCTGGGGCCAACGTCCTGACTTTC.

The rearrangement joins TRBV6-5 to TRBJ1-1; a possible D gene is TRBD1 (5 bases). The CDR3 sequence is 17 residues long. V was clipped by 0 bases and J by 1 base, with 15 bases between them. CDR1 and CDR2 from the germline V gene are MNHEY and SVGAGI. CDR3 loop: CASSYSTRGGGNTEAFF. DNA for the CDR3: TGTGCCAGCAGTTACTCGACGCGCGGGGGGGGGAACACTGAAGCTTTCTTT.

This clonotype has only a few counts. The genes are TRBV19 and TRBJ2-5; D possibly uses TRBD1 or TRBD2 (6 bases each). Looked up from germline, CDR1 is LNHDA and CDR2 is SQIVND (reference sequence). V shed 5 bases and J shed 5 bases, with 15 bases lying between them. The CDR3 covers 14 residues. CDR3 sequence reads: CASSQQGGPETQYF. The DNA of the CDR3 is TGTGCCAGTAGTCAGCAAGGGGGGCCGGAGACCCAGTACTTC.

The rearrangement links TRBV19 to TRBJ2-5; D may be TRBD1 (5 bases). The ends were cut back, 4 bases at V and 5 bases at J, with 14 bases in the middle. The CDR3 is 14 amino acids. In germline, CDR1 is LNHDA, CDR2 SQIVND (reference sequence). CDR3 sequence (DNA): TGTGCCAGTAGTAGATTTCAGGGCGCGGAGACCCAGTACTTC. Protein: CASSRFQGAETQYF.

Note on this clonotype: The germline gene is not matched at one end of the junction; a read error may be the cause. This chain uses TRBV11-3 with TRBJ2-2, with 7 bases fitting TRBD2. This CDR3 spans 13 amino acids. Germline V gene lookup returns CDR1 SGHNT and CDR2 YENEEA. CDR3 bases: TGTGCCAGCAGCTTATATCGGGGGGATGAGCCGTTTTTT. It yields the protein CASSLYRGDEPFF.

The table lists this clonotype with a few counts. The chain combines TRBV7-9 with TRBJ1-1; 8 bases agree with TRBD1. Losses at the gene ends were 1 base for V and 3 bases for J; bases not matched to a gene: 10. This CDR3 contains 17 residues. Germline values: CDR1 SEHNR, CDR2 FQNEAQ (reference sequence). CDR3 in amino acids: CASSLVYSRGQDTEAFF. CDR3 DNA sequence: TGTGCCAGCAGCTTAGTCTATAGCAGGGGGCAGGACACTGAAGCTTTCTTT.

This clonotype has a handful of counts. V gene TRBV7-7 combines with J gene TRBJ2-2, with 9 bases that match TRBD2. This CDR3 has 15 residues. The germline CDR1 and CDR2 sequences are SSHAT and FNYEAQ (reference sequence). This CDR3 reads CAVTTAGGYPGELFF. The CDR3, as DNA: TGTGCGGTCACTACGGCGGGAGGGTACCCCGGGGAGCTGTTTTTT.

V and J are TRBV5-6 and TRBJ2-3; the match to TRBD2 covers 7 bases. The CDR3 runs to 16 residues. Trimming removed 4 bases from V and 3 bases from J; junction bases left unmatched: 11. CDR1 and CDR2 from the germline V gene are SGHDT and YYEEEE. CDR3 in DNA: TGTGCCAGCAGCCGCCGGCGGCGGGAGCTAACAGATACGCAGTATTTT. This encodes CASSRRRRELTDTQYF.

The CDR3 coding sequence is TGTGCCAGCAGCTTGAGTTTAGGAGGGCGCACCGGGGAGCTGTTTTTT. Translation: CASSLSLGGRTGELFF. The rearrangement links TRBV7-2 to TRBJ2-2, with a weak D call TRBD2 (6 bases). Trimming left V 3 bases short and J 4 bases short, with 15 bases between. This CDR3 has 16 amino acids. CDR1 SGHTA and CDR2 FQGNSA come from the germline V gene.

This clonotype occurred a few times. The chain carries TRBV28 and TRBJ2-5; D call uncertain. V lost 6 bases, J lost 0 bases, and 5 bases lay in between. CDR1 and CDR2 (germline): MDHEN, SYDVKM. This CDR3 region has 12 residues. CDR3 sequence reads: CASRTYQETQYF. The CDR3 DNA reads as TGTGCCAGCAGGACATACCAAGAGACCCAGTACTTC.

This clonotype was recorded only once. The V gene is TRBV11-2, the J gene TRBJ2-7, with 11 bases aligning to TRBD2. V gave up 5 bases and J gave up 7 bases; unmatched junction bases: 10. This CDR3 region has 15 residues. Germline CDR1 SGHAT, CDR2 FQNNGV. Written as DNA, the CDR3 is TGTGCCAGCAGCCGACTAGCGGGACGGGGAGGGGAGCAGTACTTC. It yields the protein CASSRLAGRGGEQYF.

The chain carries TRBV24-1 and TRBJ2-2; D tentatively reads TRBD1 or TRBD2 (5 bases each). This CDR3 spans 17 amino acids. The germline V gene has CDR1 KGHDR and CDR2 SFDVKD. V was trimmed by 9 bases and J by 1 base, leaving 20 bases between them. CDR3 in DNA: TGTGCCACCTTACCTAACCTCCGGGACGGGAACACCGGGGAGCTGTTTTTT. It specifies CATLPNLRDGNTGELFF.

The chain links TRBV6-2 or TRBV6-3 to TRBJ2-7; D call uncertain. V dropped 0 bases and J dropped 2 bases, with 8 bases sitting between them. The CDR3 has 14 amino acids. The germline CDR1 and CDR2 sequences are MNHEY and SVGEGT. The CDR3 nucleotides are TGTGCCAGCAGTTACTCTCCTTCGACCTACGAGCAGTACTTC. The encoded protein is CASSYSPSTYEQYF.

This sequence joins TRBV6-1 and TRBJ1-1, with D unclear. The CDR3 consists of 12 residues. The germline V and J ends were trimmed by 6 bases and 11 bases, with 16 bases remaining between them. Germline CDR1 and CDR2: MNHNS and SASEGT. The CDR3 here is CASRDREGSAFF. In DNA form, the CDR3 reads TGTGCCAGCAGAGATAGGGAAGGTTCGGCTTTCTTT.

J is TRBJ1-5 and V is TRBV29-1; TRBD1 might be the D (6 bases). This CDR3 has 13 residues. Looked up from germline, CDR1 is SQVTM and CDR2 is ANQGSEA. The V end was cut by 4 bases, the J end by 6 bases, with 13 bases between. CDR3 sequence reads: CSVGRGLVQPQHF. The CDR3 nucleotides read TGCAGCGTTGGAAGGGGGTTGGTTCAGCCCCAGCATTTT.

The chain uses TRBV11-1 and TRBJ2-5; D possibly matches TRBD1 or TRBD2 (5 bases each). CDR3 size: 13 residues. Germline V gene sequence: CDR1 SGHAT, CDR2 FQDESV (reference sequence). The V gene lost 4 bases and the J gene lost 1 base, with 7 bases spanning the gap. The CDR3 region has the DNA TGTGCCAGCAGCTCGGGGACCCAAGAGACCCAGTACTTC. It yields the protein CASSSGTQETQYF.

This clonotype was observed a single time. The J gene is TRBJ2-5, the V gene TRBV18; 8 nucleotides match TRBD2. Germline values: CDR1 KGHSH, CDR2 LQKENI. With 4 bases clipped from V and 5 bases from J, the junction kept 6 bases outside the gene matches. CDR3 size: 14 residues. DNA for the CDR3: TGTGCCAGCTCACTACTAGCGGCCATGGAGACCCAGTACTTC. Translation gives CASSLLAAMETQYF. The entire variable domain, with the rest obtained from reference TRBV18 and TRBJ2-5, is as follows: NAGVMQNPRHLVRRRGQEARLRCSPMKGHSHVYWYRQLPEEGLKFMVYLQKENIIDESGMPKERFSAEFPKEGPSILRIQQVVRGDSAAYFCASSLLAAMETQYFGPGTRLLVL.

The chain joins TRBV6-1 to TRBJ2-5; D is perhaps TRBD2 (6 bases). Trimming removed 5 bases at V and 7 bases at J, with 11 bases between. The CDR3 covers 12 residues. CDR1 MNHNS and CDR2 SASEGT come from the germline V gene. The CDR3 coding sequence is TGTGCCAGCAGTCGGGACTCCGCGACCCAGTACTTC. Protein: CASSRDSATQYF.

The V call is TRBV6-1, the J call TRBJ2-2, with 8 positions matching TRBD2. Germline loops: CDR1 MNHNS, CDR2 SASEGT. The V and J ends lost 5 bases and 7 bases, in that order; junction bases with no gene match: 12. CDR3 length equals 16 residues. In nucleotides, the CDR3 is TGTGCCAGCAGTCCGGCGGCGGGAGGAGTTGGCGGGGAGCTGTTTTTT. It specifies CASSPAAGGVGGELFF.

This clonotype was seen only a few times. The chain has TRBV27 and TRBJ2-7, with 8 bases fitting TRBD1. CDR3 length: 12 amino acids. In germline, CDR1 is MNHEY, CDR2 SMNVEV (reference sequence). The trim removed 6 bases at V and 5 bases at J, leaving 3 bases unmatched. The CDR3 bases are TGTGCCAGCAGCCCGGACAGGGACGAGCAGTACTTC. Protein product: CASSPDRDEQYF.

The count of this clonotype is one. The rearrangement links TRBV6-1 to TRBJ1-1; the D gene is possibly TRBD1 (5 bases). Germline lookup yields CDR1 MNHNS and CDR2 SASEGT. The CDR3 loop spans 13 amino acids. The V gene lost 5 bases and the J gene lost 7 bases, with 14 bases spanning the gap. CDR3 bases: TGTGCCAGCAGTCCCCTCGGGGGGATTGAAGCTTTCTTT. Protein product: CASSPLGGIEAFF.

The chain couples TRBV6-5 to TRBJ2-5; tentative D call: TRBD2 (5 bases). V gave up 4 bases and J gave up 5 bases, with 14 bases separating them. The germline V gene has CDR1 MNHEY and CDR2 SVGAGI. The CDR3 runs to 14 residues. The CDR3 loop is CASSLARVDETQYF. CDR3 sequence (DNA): TGTGCCAGCAGTTTGGCGCGGGTGGACGAGACCCAGTACTTC.

This clonotype was seen a single time. The V gene is TRBV5-7, the J gene TRBJ1-5; D remains ambiguous. TRBV5-7 counts as an open reading frame of uncertain function. Trimming removed 1 base at V and 5 bases at J, with 10 bases between. This CDR3 is 14 amino acids long. The CDR3 spells CASSLWTIHQPQHF. CDR3 coding DNA: TGTGCCAGCAGCTTGTGGACGATCCATCAGCCCCAGCATTTT.

The gene calls are TRBV11-2 and TRBJ2-5; 9 nucleotides agree with TRBD1. The CDR3 has 17 residues. V shed 4 bases, J shed 2 bases, and the junction held 11 bases outside the gene matches. CDR1 is SGHAT and CDR2 is FQNNGV in the germline V gene. The CDR3 sequence: CASSYGAGQGSQETQYF. In DNA, the CDR3 is TGTGCCAGCAGCTACGGGGCGGGACAGGGCTCGCAAGAGACCCAGTACTTC.

This clonotype was counted between two and nine times. V gene TRBV27 combines with J gene TRBJ2-5, with D maybe TRBD1 (6 bases). Germline lookup yields CDR1 MNHEY and CDR2 SMNVEV (reference sequence). The CDR3 has 12 residues. Trimming took off 5 bases at V and 4 bases at J, with 8 bases between the two ends. The CDR3 region is CASSSRGETQYF. In DNA form, the CDR3 reads TGTGCCAGCAGTAGCAGGGGAGAGACCCAGTACTTC.

V usage is TRBV7-8 and J usage is TRBJ2-7; 9 bases match TRBD1. Trimming cost V 5 bases and J 4 bases; bases outside gene matches: 21. Germline-derived CDR1 and CDR2 are SGHVS and FQNEAQ. This CDR3 spans 19 amino acids. The CDR3 protein is CASSPISGIAGDRVYEQYF. CDR3 in DNA: TGTGCCAGCAGCCCGATTAGCGGAATAGCTGGGGACAGGGTTTACGAGCAGTACTTC.

This clonotype was counted a few times. The chain couples TRBV6-1 to TRBJ2-3; 12 bases agree with TRBD2. The CDR3 runs 15 residues. The V segment lost 2 bases and the J segment 4 bases; nucleotides outside the gene matches: 1. Germline V gene lookup returns CDR1 MNHNS and CDR2 SASEGT. CDR3 region: CASSELAGGPDTQYF. DNA for the CDR3: TGTGCCAGCAGTGAACTAGCGGGAGGGCCAGATACGCAGTATTTT.

The V gene is TRBV15, the J gene TRBJ2-1; 11 bases match TRBD2. Germline lookup yields CDR1 LNHNV and CDR2 YYDKDF (reference sequence). CDR3 length equals 12 residues. With V trimmed by 6 bases and J by 12 bases, 4 bases remained unmatched. The CDR3 nucleotides read TGTGCCACCAGTCCGGGACTAGCGGCGCAGTTCTTC. It translates to CATSPGLAAQFF.

This sequence joins TRBV24-1 and TRBJ2-1; 8 bases agree with TRBD1. CDR3 length: 15 amino acids. Germline lookup yields CDR1 KGHDR and CDR2 SFDVKD. The V gene end was trimmed by 9 bases and the J gene end by 8 bases; junction bases not matched to a gene: 14. DNA of the CDR3: TGTGCCACCTCTTATAGCCGGGACAGGTTGCATGAGCAGTTCTTC. It translates to CATSYSRDRLHEQFF.